This entry concerns a single TCR beta chain. The table came from immunoSEQ multiplex PCR; TCRdb's copy has only in-frame clones and leaves some out. Among around 230,000 clones listed, over 70% were seen once. This sample stems from a study of blood T cell repertoires in COVID-19. Across the whole study: PBMCs, B-cell-depleted T cells, or T cells were the source of the cDNA or gDNA that made up the material.

The V and J ends lost 6 bases and 4 bases respectively, with 15 bases between them. CDR3 length equals 14 residues. The V gene's germline CDR1 is MNHEY and CDR2 SMNVEV (reference sequence). The chain employs TRBV27 and TRBJ1-2, with D hard to call. The sample consisted of peripheral blood. The receptor was derived from a man in his forties with acute or convalescent COVID-19. The CDR3 DNA is TGTGCCAGCAGCCCTCAAAGACAATCCTATGGCTACACCTTC. The encoded protein is CASSPQRQSYGYTF.